The clone carrying this TCR beta chain appeared many times. The antigen is not known. The data stem from a study of T cells in Graves' hyperthyroidism and ophthalmopathy. The study's findings and limits: Ophthalmopathy, as predicted by the model, came a median roughly 6.5 months after the prediction. Most thyroid clonotypes with frequency above 0.001 were detected in blood.

Newly diagnosed hyperthyroidism, duration under 2 months, in patients aged 18 to 65. Amplified TCR beta CDR3 regions came from RNA transcripts. With the HTBI primer set, the TCR CDR3 went through a first round of RT-PCR. MiXCR, applied by TCRdb to the multiplex PCR reads, yields one record per CDR3 protein. The table lists approximately 400,000 distinct CDR3 sequences, about a fifth of them singletons, with 3.7% in the top ten. This sequence originates from a woman younger than 35 with Graves' hyperthyroidism. Sequencing was done on a sample of blood.

The CDR3 bases are TGTGCCAGCAGTGATATTCGCTACGAGCAGTACTTC. Residues: CASSDIRYEQYF. V gene TRBV2 combines with J gene TRBJ2-7; D gene ambiguous. Germline values: CDR1 SNHLY, CDR2 FYNNEI. There are 12 residues in the CDR3. Trimming took off 3 bases at V and 3 bases at J, with 6 bases between the two ends.